This T cell receptor beta chain was profiled in a study of immune evolution from preneoplasia to lung adenocarcinoma. Some clones are missing from TCRdb's copy, which holds only in-frame ones; the method was immunoSEQ multiplex PCR. Counted here are roughly 38,000 clones, 74% occurring once; the ten biggest clones make up approximately 6.5%. The CDR3 length is 12 residues. The V and J ends lost 7 bases and 7 bases respectively, with 13 bases between them. The germline CDR1 and CDR2 sequences are SEHNR and FQNEAQ (reference sequence). The chain is built from TRBV7-9 and TRBJ2-5; D remains ambiguous. The sequence was obtained from a person aged 60 to 70 with lung adenocarcinoma. Input material: FFPE invasive lung adenocarcinoma tissue. CDR3 bases: TGTGCCAGCACCTACAATGAAGGGACCCAGTACTTC. It is translated as CASTYNEGTQYF.